The sequence of this T cell receptor beta chain was determined in a study of T cells after yellow fever vaccination. Each CDR3 protein gets one entry after TCRdb re-called the 5' RACE reads with MiXCR. The table lists more than 350,000 distinct CDR3 sequences, roughly 11% of them singletons. Trimming took off 2 bases at V and 6 bases at J, with 8 bases between the two ends. This CDR3 spans 11 amino acids. CDR1 is DFQATT, CDR2 SNEGSKA, per germline (reference sequence). This sequence was found in a man younger than 30 who received the YFV17D yellow fever vaccine. This chain connects TRBV20-1 to TRBJ2-7; no clear D gene. Sequences were derived from PBMCs, sampled on the day of the first yellow fever vaccination. DNA for the CDR3: TGCAGTGCTAGATCGGATAGCGAGCAGTACTTC. Translated, it gives CSARSDSEQYF.